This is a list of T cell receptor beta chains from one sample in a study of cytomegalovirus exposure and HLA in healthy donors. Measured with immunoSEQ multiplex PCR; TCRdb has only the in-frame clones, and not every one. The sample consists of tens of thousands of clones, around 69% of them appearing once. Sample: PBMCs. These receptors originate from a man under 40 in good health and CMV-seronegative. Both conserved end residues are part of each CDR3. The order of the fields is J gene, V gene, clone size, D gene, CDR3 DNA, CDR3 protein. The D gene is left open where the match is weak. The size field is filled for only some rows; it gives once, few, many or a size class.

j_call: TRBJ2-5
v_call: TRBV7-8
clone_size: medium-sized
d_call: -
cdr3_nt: TGTGCCAGCAGCTTAGCATTAGGGGGTCGTAAAGAGACCCAGTACTTC
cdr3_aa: CASSLALGGRKETQYF

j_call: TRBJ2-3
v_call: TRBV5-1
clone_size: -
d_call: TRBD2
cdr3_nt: TGCGCCAGCAGCTTGGTGACTAGCGGGGGGGCAGATACGCAGTATTTT
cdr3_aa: CASSLVTSGGADTQYF

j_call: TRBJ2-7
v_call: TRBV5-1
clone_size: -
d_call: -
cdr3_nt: TGCGCCAGCAGCTTGTACAGGGATCCTAACGAGCAGTACTTC
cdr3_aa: CASSLYRDPNEQYF

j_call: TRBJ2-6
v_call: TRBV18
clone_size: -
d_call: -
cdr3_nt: TGTGCCAGCTCACCCCCGGCTGGGGCCAACGTCCTGACTTTC
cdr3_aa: CASSPPAGANVLTF

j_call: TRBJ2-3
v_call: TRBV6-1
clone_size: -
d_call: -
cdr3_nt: TGTGCCAGCACCGAGGGGAGGGGGTCAGATACGCAGTATTTT
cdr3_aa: CASTEGRGSDTQYF

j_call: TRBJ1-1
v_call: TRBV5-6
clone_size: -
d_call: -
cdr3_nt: TGTGCCAGCAGCGAAGACAACACGGTGAACACTGAAGCTTTCTTT
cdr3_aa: CASSEDNTVNTEAFF

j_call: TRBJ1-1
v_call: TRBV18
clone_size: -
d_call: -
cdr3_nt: TGTGCCAGCTCACCAACCGCGCGGGGTTCGAACACTGAAGCTTTCTTT
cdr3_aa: CASSPTARGSNTEAFF

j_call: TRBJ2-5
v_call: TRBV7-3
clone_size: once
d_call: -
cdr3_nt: TGTGCCAGCAGCTTAACGGGGGGTACAGAGACCCAGTACTTC
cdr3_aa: CASSLTGGTETQYF

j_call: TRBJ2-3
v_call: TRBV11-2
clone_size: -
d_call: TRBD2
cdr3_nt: TGTGCCAGCAGCTTAGTCTGGGGACTAGCTAGCACAGATACGCAGTATTTT
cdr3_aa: CASSLVWGLASTDTQYF

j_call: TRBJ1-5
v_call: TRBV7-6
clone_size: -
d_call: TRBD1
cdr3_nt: TGTGCCAGCAGCCCTGGCCCCCACCTACAGGGGGCGGGCAATCAGCCCCAGCATTTT
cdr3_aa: CASSPGPHLQGAGNQPQHF

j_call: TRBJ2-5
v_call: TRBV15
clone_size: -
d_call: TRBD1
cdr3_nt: TGTGCCACCAGCAGAGCCGACTCCAGGGGGCAAGAGACCCAGTACTTC
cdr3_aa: CATSRADSRGQETQYF

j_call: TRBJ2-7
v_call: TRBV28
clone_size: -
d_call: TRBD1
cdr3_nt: TGTGCCAGCAGTTTACCGGACAGGGTAGGCGAGCAGTACTTC
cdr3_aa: CASSLPDRVGEQYF

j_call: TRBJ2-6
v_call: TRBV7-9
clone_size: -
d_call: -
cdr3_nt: TGTGCCAGCAGCTTGCCGCGGGCCCGTAGTGGGGCCAACGTCCTGACTTTC
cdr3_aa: CASSLPRARSGANVLTF

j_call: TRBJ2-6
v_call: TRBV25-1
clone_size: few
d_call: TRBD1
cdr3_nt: TGTGCCAGCGGGACAGGGTGGTCTGGGGCCAACGTCCTGACTTTC
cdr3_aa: CASGTGWSGANVLTF

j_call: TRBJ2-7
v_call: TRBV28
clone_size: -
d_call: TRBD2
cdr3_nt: TGTGCCAGCAGAGCGGGAGGGAGACTCTACGAGCAGTACTTC
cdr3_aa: CASRAGGRLYEQYF

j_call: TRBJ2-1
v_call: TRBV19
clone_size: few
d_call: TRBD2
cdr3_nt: TGTGCCAGTGGACTAGCGGGGGGCCTCTCCTACAATGAGCAGTTCTTC
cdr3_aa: CASGLAGGLSYNEQFF

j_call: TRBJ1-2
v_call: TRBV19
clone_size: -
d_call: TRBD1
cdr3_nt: TGTGCCAGTGGAGGGACAGGATTATATGGCTACACCTTC
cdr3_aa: CASGGTGLYGYTF

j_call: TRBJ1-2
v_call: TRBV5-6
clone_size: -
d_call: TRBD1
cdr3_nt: TGTGCCAGCACCCGACAGGGTGGGGACTATGGCTACACCTTC
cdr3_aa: CASTRQGGDYGYTF

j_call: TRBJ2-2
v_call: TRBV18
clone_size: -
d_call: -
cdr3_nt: TGTGCCAGCTCACGGGAGCTGAACACCGGGGAGCTGTTTTTT
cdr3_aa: CASSRELNTGELFF

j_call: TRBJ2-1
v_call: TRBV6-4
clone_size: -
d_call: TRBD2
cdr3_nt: TGTGCCAGCAGTGACTCTGTGACTAGCGGGCTTGTTCGGTTCTTC
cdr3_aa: CASSDSVTSGLVRFF

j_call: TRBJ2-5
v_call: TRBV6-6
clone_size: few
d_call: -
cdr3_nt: TGTGCCAGCAGCAGAAACCCGGGAGAGACCCAGTACTTC
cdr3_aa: CASSRNPGETQYF

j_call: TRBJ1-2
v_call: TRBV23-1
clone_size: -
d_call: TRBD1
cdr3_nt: TGCGCCAGCTACATCGGGCCAGGGGGTCCGACTAACTATGGCTACACCTTC
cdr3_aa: CASYIGPGGPTNYGYTF

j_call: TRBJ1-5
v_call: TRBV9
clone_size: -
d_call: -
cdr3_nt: TGTGCCAGCAGCCGATCGGGGGGGAGCAATCAGCCCCAGCATTTT
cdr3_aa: CASSRSGGSNQPQHF

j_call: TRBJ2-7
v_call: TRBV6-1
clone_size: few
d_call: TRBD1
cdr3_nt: TGTGCCAGCACCGAGGCAGGGGGCCCCCCCTACGAGCAGTACTTC
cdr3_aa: CASTEAGGPPYEQYF

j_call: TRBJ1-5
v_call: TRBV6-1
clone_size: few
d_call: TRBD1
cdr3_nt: TGTGCCAGCAGTGGGGCAGGGGGCTTGGGCAATCAGCCCCAGCATTTT
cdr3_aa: CASSGAGGLGNQPQHF

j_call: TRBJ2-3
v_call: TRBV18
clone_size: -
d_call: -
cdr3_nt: TGTGCCAGCTCACCAAAAGCGGGTAGCACAGATACGCAGTATTTT
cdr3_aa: CASSPKAGSTDTQYF

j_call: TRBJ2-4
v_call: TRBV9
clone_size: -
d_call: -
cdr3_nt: TGTGCCAGCAGCGGAGGGGACTCACTTATTGAAAACATTCAGTACTTC
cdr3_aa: CASSGGDSLIENIQYF

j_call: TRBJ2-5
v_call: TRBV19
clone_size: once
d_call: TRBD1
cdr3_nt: TGTGCCAGTAGTATAGGGCAGGGGGCATGGGAGACCCAGTACTTC
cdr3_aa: CASSIGQGAWETQYF

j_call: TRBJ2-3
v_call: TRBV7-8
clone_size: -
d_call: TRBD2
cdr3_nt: TGTGCCAGCAGCTTCCCTGCGCGGGAGAGGCCAGATACGCAGTATTTT
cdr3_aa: CASSFPARERPDTQYF

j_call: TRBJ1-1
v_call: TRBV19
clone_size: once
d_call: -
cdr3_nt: TGTGCCAGTAGGCCGCAGTCGGGACAGAACACTGAAGCTTTCTTT
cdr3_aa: CASRPQSGQNTEAFF

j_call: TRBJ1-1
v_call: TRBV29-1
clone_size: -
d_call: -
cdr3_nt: TGCAGCGTTGACGGCGGGGCCGGGACTGAAGCTTTCTTT
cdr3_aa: CSVDGGAGTEAFF

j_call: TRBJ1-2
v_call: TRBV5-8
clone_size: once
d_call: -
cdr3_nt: TGTGCCAGCAGCGAGGGCCAGGACTATGGCTACACCTTC
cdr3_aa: CASSEGQDYGYTF

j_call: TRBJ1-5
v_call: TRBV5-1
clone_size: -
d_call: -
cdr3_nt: TGCGCCAGCAGCTTGGAGGGGATCAATCAGCCCCAGCATTTT
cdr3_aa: CASSLEGINQPQHF

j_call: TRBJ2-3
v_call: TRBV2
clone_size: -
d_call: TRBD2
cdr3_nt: TGTGCCAGCAGGCGTAGCGGGAGGGCCGGCACAGATACGCAGTATTTT
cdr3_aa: CASRRSGRAGTDTQYF

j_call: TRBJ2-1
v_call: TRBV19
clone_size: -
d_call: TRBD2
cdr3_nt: TGTGCCAGTAGTATCCTCGCCGGGGGAGGGAGTGAGCAGTTCTTC
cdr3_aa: CASSILAGGGSEQFF

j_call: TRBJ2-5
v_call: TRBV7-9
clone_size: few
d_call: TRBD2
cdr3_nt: TGTGCCAGCAGCCCTCGGACTAGCGGGGGCCAAGAGACCCAGTACTTC
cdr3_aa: CASSPRTSGGQETQYF

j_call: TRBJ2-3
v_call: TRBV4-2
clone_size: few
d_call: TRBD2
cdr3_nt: TGTGCCAGCAGCCCGCGGACTAGCGGGAGGGGTGGGGATACGCAGTATTTT
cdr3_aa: CASSPRTSGRGGDTQYF

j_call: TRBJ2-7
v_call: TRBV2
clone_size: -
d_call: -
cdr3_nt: TGTGCCAGCAGTCCCGGGCGGGGGCCGTACGAGCAGTACTTC
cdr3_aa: CASSPGRGPYEQYF

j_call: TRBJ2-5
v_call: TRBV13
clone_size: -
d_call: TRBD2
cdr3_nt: TGTGCCAGCAGCTCGCGGGGGTATGGGGAGACCCAGTACTTC
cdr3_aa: CASSSRGYGETQYF

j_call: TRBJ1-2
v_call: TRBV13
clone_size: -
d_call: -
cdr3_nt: TGTGCCAGCAGCTCCGGCAGGAATAACTATGGCTACACCTTC
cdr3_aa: CASSSGRNNYGYTF